This T cell receptor (beta chain) was profiled in a study of graft-versus-host responses after intestinal transplantation. This clone was seen more than once but under ten times. Its antigen is unknown. Whole-study results and caveats: Graft-donor T cell macrochimerism in patients accompanied high graft-versus-host to host-versus-graft clonal ratios in allografts.

Sequencing used immunoSEQ multiplex PCR; TCRdb keeps in-frame clones, though not all of them. This table holds 78,000 or so clones, around nine tenths found once. The trim removed 7 bases at V and 3 bases at J, leaving 5 bases unmatched. The CDR3 runs to 15 residues. From germline, CDR1 is MNHNS and CDR2 SASEGT. Sequenced here: unstimulated CD8+ T cells sorted from spleen or lymph node cells, sampled before transplant. The genes are TRBV6-1 and TRBJ2-1; 11 bases map to TRBD1. The source of this sequence is a human donor who was the organ donor for an intestinal transplant. The chain's CDR3 is CASTSGTGGYNEQFF. CDR3 nucleotide sequence: TGTGCCAGCACCAGCGGGACAGGGGGCTACAATGAGCAGTTCTTC.